The T cell receptor (beta chain) under discussion was sequenced for a study of T-cell reconstitution after alpha-beta-depleted transplantation in children. General study results and limits: Surviving recipient cells, namely T cells and thymic progenitors, were the source of high day-60 TCRbeta diversity in some patients. Reports say that about two months after transplant, the alpha-beta T cells came out of several hundred graft clones that had expanded. Newly produced T cells mostly provided counts and TCRbeta diversity after one year, as hyperexpanded clones declined.

This CDR3 is built from 15 residues. Trimming shortened V by 3 bases and J by 7 bases, and 15 bases separated the two germline ends. Per germline, CDR1 MNHEY and CDR2 SMNVEV (reference sequence). The TCRbeta library incorporated unique molecular identifiers. TCRdb used MiXCR to reprocess the PCR reads, holding one entry per CDR3 protein. The sample lists about 290,000 distinct CDR3 sequences, approximately 7.3% seen once, with approximately 9.6% in the top ten. This clonotype was observed many times. Its antigen is unidentified. V is TRBV27 and J is TRBJ2-2; tentative D call: TRBD1 (7 bases). The sequence came from a female patient aged 2 to 10 who had a stem cell transplant for Fanconi anemia, so the T cells may come from the graft donor. The material sequenced was peripheral blood, taken 360 days after TCRalphabeta/CD19-depleted stem cell transplant. CDR3 amino acids: CASSFSGGRGGELFF. The CDR3 DNA follows: TGTGCCAGCAGTTTCTCAGGGGGGCGAGGCGGGGAGCTGTTTTTT.